The rows below give T cell receptor beta chains drawn from one sample of a study of blood T cell repertoires in COVID-19. Sequenced by immunoSEQ multiplex PCR; TCRdb stores in-frame clones only, minus some. Of some 460,000 clones listed, about nine tenths are singletons. Sequenced sample: PBMCs or T cells enriched from blood (not recorded which). These receptor sequences come from a woman aged 18-29 years who had recovered from COVID-19. CDR3s include the opening cysteine and the closing phenylalanine or tryptophan. D genes are given only for firm matches. Clone size, where shown, is once, few, many, or a class for clones that have expanded.

v_gene	len	abundance	d_gene	j_gene	CDR3aa	CDR3nt
TRBV15	12	-	-	TRBJ1-1	CATSPAGVEPFF	TGTGCCACCAGCCCAGCGGGAGTTGAACCTTTCTTT
TRBV28	16	-	-	TRBJ2-1	CASSLSGSTLNNEQFF	TGTGCCAGCAGTTTATCAGGGTCCACGCTTAACAATGAGCAGTTCTTC
TRBV23-1	17	-	TRBD1	TRBJ1-1	CASHGQGEKREDTEAFF	TGCGCCAGCCATGGACAGGGGGAGAAAAGGGAGGACACTGAAGCTTTCTTT
TRBV30	16	-	-	TRBJ1-2	CALSARGGSRPYGYTF	TGTGCCTTATCCGCCCGGGGGGGAAGCCGTCCCTATGGCTACACCTTC
TRBV5-6	15	-	-	TRBJ1-1	CASSFIQGVNTEAFF	TGTGCCAGCAGCTTTATCCAGGGTGTGAACACTGAAGCTTTCTTT
TRBV6-5	14	few	TRBD1	TRBJ1-4	CASSYGTGGEKLFF	TGTGCCAGCAGTTACGGGACAGGGGGAGAAAAACTGTTTTTT
TRBV6-1	14	few	-	TRBJ1-5	CASSEAIVYQPQHF	TGTGCCAGCAGTGAAGCGATAGTATATCAGCCCCAGCATTTT
TRBV28	13	-	TRBD1	TRBJ1-1	CASSLAGQGATFF	TGTGCCAGCAGTTTGGCCGGACAGGGGGCAACTTTCTTT
TRBV27	10	-	-	TRBJ2-5	CAAGGETQYF	TGTGCCGCAGGGGGGGAGACCCAGTACTTC
TRBV6-5	11	-	-	TRBJ1-1	CASKVAGDAFF	TGTGCCAGCAAAGTAGCAGGGGACGCTTTCTTT
TRBV4-1	15	-	-	TRBJ1-2	CASSQGGGANYGYTF	TGCGCCAGCAGCCAAGGAGGGGGGGCGAACTATGGCTACACCTTC
TRBV27	14	-	-	TRBJ1-1	CASRPSGGNTEAFF	TGTGCCAGTAGACCCTCGGGGGGGAACACTGAAGCTTTCTTT
TRBV29-1	12	few	TRBD1	TRBJ1-2	CSVGDREAGYTF	TGCAGCGTTGGGGACAGGGAGGCTGGCTACACCTTC
TRBV5-1	14	-	-	TRBJ1-1	CASRAGSTNTEAFF	TGCGCCAGCAGGGCGGGATCAACGAACACTGAAGCTTTCTTT
TRBV11-1	12	-	TRBD1	TRBJ1-2	CASSPPSGTETF	TGTGCCAGCAGCCCACCGAGTGGGACAGAGACCTTC
TRBV12-3/TRBV12-4	12	-	TRBD2	TRBJ2-5	CASSSGGETQYF	TGTGCCAGCAGTAGCGGGGGAGAGACCCAGTACTTC
TRBV2	15	few	-	TRBJ1-1	CASSRQAVENTEAFF	TGTGCCAGCAGCAGACAGGCCGTTGAGAACACTGAAGCTTTCTTT
TRBV28	15	-	TRBD1	TRBJ2-1	CASSFTGVGYNEQFF	TGTGCCAGCAGCTTTACAGGGGTGGGCTACAATGAGCAGTTCTTC
TRBV24-1	14	-	-	TRBJ1-2	CATSDWTVNYGYTF	TGTGCCACCAGTGATTGGACTGTAAACTATGGCTACACCTTC
TRBV27	17	-	-	TRBJ1-6	CASSTPGRGDYNSPLHF	TGTGCCAGCAGTACCCCCGGACGGGGGGACTATAATTCACCCCTCCACTTT
TRBV2	14	-	TRBD1	TRBJ1-1	CASRADRVGTEAFF	TGTGCCAGCAGGGCAGACAGGGTTGGCACTGAAGCTTTCTTT
TRBV27	15	-	TRBD1	TRBJ2-7	CASSLSRDRAYEQYF	TGTGCCAGCAGTTTATCCCGGGACAGGGCGTACGAGCAGTACTTC
TRBV5-1	12	once	-	TRBJ1-2	CASIIGGYGYTF	TGCGCCAGTATAATCGGCGGCTATGGCTACACCTTC
TRBV6-5	14	-	TRBD2	TRBJ2-1	CASSPRPTSNEQFF	TGTGCCAGCAGTCCCCGACCGACTAGCAACGAGCAGTTCTTC
TRBV5-1	16	-	-	TRBJ2-5	CASSLRPRPTQETQYF	TGCGCCAGCAGCTTGAGACCTCGACCGACACAAGAGACCCAGTACTTC
TRBV6-5	15	-	TRBD1	TRBJ2-7	CASSSGQSFSYEQYF	TGTGCCAGCAGTTCGGGACAGTCCTTCTCCTACGAGCAGTACTTC
TRBV3-1/TRBV3-2	14	-	TRBD1	TRBJ1-2	CASSPHTGADGYTF	TGTGCCAGCAGCCCTCACACAGGGGCGGATGGCTACACCTTC
TRBV6-5	15	-	-	TRBJ1-6	CASSPPGTHNSPLHF	TGTGCCAGCAGTCCGCCGGGAACTCATAATTCACCCCTCCACTTT
TRBV2	12	-	-	TRBJ1-1	CASVSVNTEAFF	TGTGCCAGCGTCAGCGTGAACACTGAAGCTTTCTTT
TRBV3-1/TRBV3-2	15	-	-	TRBJ1-2	CASSRLIGGHDGYTF	TGTGCCAGCAGCCGTCTCATCGGGGGGCATGATGGCTACACCTTC
TRBV11-3	15	once	-	TRBJ2-1	CASSPRPGPYNEQFF	TGTGCCAGCAGCCCCCGGCCAGGGCCCTACAATGAGCAGTTCTTC
TRBV7-9	14	-	-	TRBJ1-1	CASTHIGEETEAFF	TGTGCCAGCACCCACATAGGGGAAGAGACTGAAGCTTTCTTT
TRBV5-4	14	-	TRBD1	TRBJ1-1	CASSPGQANTEAFF	TGTGCCAGCAGCCCCGGACAGGCGAACACTGAAGCTTTCTTT
TRBV30	14	-	-	TRBJ1-2	CAWTLSGEGGGYTF	TGTGCCTGGACTCTCTCGGGGGAGGGAGGAGGCTACACCTTC
TRBV20-1	11	-	-	TRBJ1-1	CSASRGSDAFF	TGCAGTGCTAGTCGGGGATCGGACGCTTTCTTT
TRBV28	12	-	-	TRBJ1-2	CASSSWTSGYTF	TGTGCCAGCAGTTCCTGGACATCCGGCTACACCTTC
TRBV1	17	-	-	TRBJ1-3	CTSMRGGTGRWGNTIYF	TGCACCAGCATGAGAGGGGGGACAGGGAGGTGGGGAAACACCATATATTTT
TRBV7-8	15	few	TRBD1	TRBJ1-2	CASSLEPQGGNGYTF	TGTGCCAGCAGCTTAGAACCCCAGGGGGGCAATGGCTACACCTTC
TRBV28	14	-	-	TRBJ1-2	CASASPDTAYGYTF	TGTGCCAGCGCGAGCCCCGACACGGCTTATGGCTACACCTTC
TRBV2	12	once	TRBD1	TRBJ2-5	CASNRGGETQYF	TGTGCCAGCAACAGGGGTGGAGAGACCCAGTACTTC
TRBV12-2	16	once	-	TRBJ1-4	CASRLSRVATNEKLFF	TGTGCAAGTCGCCTCTCACGGGTTGCAACTAATGAAAAACTGTTTTTT
TRBV19	15	few	TRBD1	TRBJ1-1	CASTQMTGLNTEAFF	TGTGCCAGTACCCAGATGACAGGGTTGAACACTGAAGCTTTCTTT
TRBV3-1/TRBV3-2	13	once	-	TRBJ1-1	CASSQGVNTEAFF	TGTGCCAGCAGCCAAGGAGTGAACACTGAAGCTTTCTTT
TRBV2	16	-	TRBD1	TRBJ1-3	CASSAGQGDSGNTIYF	TGTGCCAGCAGTGCCGGACAGGGTGACTCTGGAAACACCATATATTTT
TRBV5-1	14	-	TRBD1	TRBJ1-1	CASRSPGTGVEAFF	TGCGCCAGCAGATCACCCGGGACAGGGGTCGAAGCTTTCTTT
TRBV27	17	-	-	TRBJ1-4	CASSPRVGGRTNEKLFF	TGTGCCAGCAGTCCTAGGGTCGGGGGGAGGACTAATGAAAAACTGTTTTTT
TRBV10-3	13	few	-	TRBJ2-5	CAIREGGGETQYF	TGTGCCATCAGAGAGGGTGGGGGGGAGACCCAGTACTTC
TRBV5-1	14	-	-	TRBJ1-1	CASSSGTSNTEAFF	TGCGCCAGCAGTTCCGGGACATCGAACACTGAAGCTTTCTTT
TRBV10-1	13	few	-	TRBJ1-1	CASRAEEQGEAFF	TGCGCCAGCAGAGCCGAGGAGCAGGGCGAAGCTTTCTTT
TRBV3-1/TRBV3-2	19	-	TRBD2	TRBJ2-1	CASSLPLAGGPGSYNEQFF	TGTGCCAGCAGCCTACCACTAGCGGGGGGGCCTGGATCCTACAATGAGCAGTTCTTC
TRBV11-2	15	-	-	TRBJ2-7	CASSLAGLLTHEQYF	TGTGCCAGCAGCTTAGCAGGCCTACTGACCCACGAGCAGTACTTC
TRBV7-8	18	-	-	TRBJ1-3	CASRPFRSGSDSGNTIYF	TGTGCCAGCAGACCGTTCAGAAGCGGATCAGACTCTGGAAACACCATATATTTT
TRBV2	13	-	TRBD1	TRBJ1-6	CASTTGVLSPLHF	TGTGCCAGCACTACAGGGGTTCTGTCACCCCTCCACTTT
TRBV30	13	-	TRBD2	TRBJ2-1	CAWRLFSGGALIF	TGTGCCTGGAGGCTCTTTAGCGGGGGGGCCCTGATCTTC
TRBV13	14	-	-	TRBJ2-5	CASSLSTGRETQYF	TGTGCCAGCAGCTTGTCGACAGGGAGGGAGACCCAGTACTTC
TRBV5-6	14	-	TRBD1	TRBJ2-7	CASSSLGQGYEQYF	TGTGCCAGCAGCTCTCTGGGACAGGGCTACGAGCAGTACTTC
TRBV7-2	13	once	-	TRBJ1-5	CASSSQGNQPQHF	TGTGCCAGCAGCTCACAGGGAAATCAGCCCCAGCATTTT
TRBV19	14	-	TRBD1	TRBJ2-1	CASSIGQGNNEQFF	TGTGCCAGTAGTATCGGACAGGGAAACAATGAGCAGTTCTTC